A selection of T cell receptor beta chains follows, all from one sample in a study of blood T cell repertoires in COVID-19. Sequencing was performed with immunoSEQ multiplex PCR; in TCRdb, only in-frame clones are kept and a portion is missing. The sample contains under 250,000 clones, 88% of which appear only once. The sample was peripheral blood. All receptors derive from a woman aged 55-75 years with acute or convalescent COVID-19. CDR3s include the opening cysteine and the closing phenylalanine or tryptophan. The order of the fields is CDR3 length, J gene, clone size, V gene, D gene, CDR3 protein, CDR3 DNA. D genes are given only for firm matches. A clone size is listed for some rows: how often the clone was seen (once, few, many), or a class if it is expanded.

len: 15; j_gene: TRBJ2-3; abundance: few; v_gene: TRBV7-9; d_gene: -; CDR3aa: CASSLGSGIADTQYF; CDR3nt: TGTGCCAGCAGCTTAGGAAGCGGTATTGCAGATACGCAGTATTTT
len: 13; j_gene: TRBJ2-3; abundance: -; v_gene: TRBV5-5; d_gene: -; CDR3aa: CASSLLGPDTQYF; CDR3nt: TGTGCCAGCAGCCTCCTGGGCCCAGATACGCAGTATTTT
len: 13; j_gene: TRBJ1-4; abundance: -; v_gene: TRBV30; d_gene: -; CDR3aa: CAWSVQTNEKLFF; CDR3nt: TGTGCCTGGAGTGTACAGACTAATGAAAAACTGTTTTTT
len: 14; j_gene: TRBJ1-5; abundance: -; v_gene: TRBV6-5; d_gene: -; CDR3aa: CASRRRHNNQPQHF; CDR3nt: TGTGCCAGCAGACGCCGACACAACAATCAGCCCCAGCATTTT
len: 18; j_gene: TRBJ1-6; abundance: once; v_gene: TRBV3-1/TRBV3-2; d_gene: -; CDR3aa: CASSQVLGGGTANSPLHF; CDR3nt: TGTGCCAGCAGCCAAGTCCTGGGGGGGGGAACGGCGAATTCACCCCTCCACTTT
len: 16; j_gene: TRBJ2-5; abundance: -; v_gene: TRBV7-9; d_gene: TRBD2; CDR3aa: CASSSGGRTRGETQYF; CDR3nt: TGTGCCAGCAGCTCTGGTGGGCGGACTAGAGGGGAGACCCAGTACTTC
len: 15; j_gene: TRBJ2-3; abundance: -; v_gene: TRBV5-1; d_gene: TRBD2; CDR3aa: CASSSSGRDTDTQYF; CDR3nt: TGCGCCAGCAGCTCTAGCGGGAGGGACACAGATACGCAGTATTTT
len: 17; j_gene: TRBJ1-2; abundance: -; v_gene: TRBV10-1; d_gene: TRBD1; CDR3aa: CASSESWTGGPGYGYTF; CDR3nt: TGCGCCAGCAGTGAGTCTTGGACAGGGGGCCCTGGCTATGGCTACACCTTC
len: 13; j_gene: TRBJ1-1; abundance: -; v_gene: TRBV27; d_gene: TRBD1; CDR3aa: CASGQGAGTEAFF; CDR3nt: TGTGCCAGCGGACAGGGGGCTGGTACTGAAGCTTTCTTT
len: 15; j_gene: TRBJ2-5; abundance: -; v_gene: TRBV7-9; d_gene: TRBD2; CDR3aa: CASSLPLTSQETQYF; CDR3nt: TGTGCCAGCAGCTTACCTCTGACTAGCCAGGAGACCCAGTACTTC
len: 16; j_gene: TRBJ2-5; abundance: -; v_gene: TRBV3-1/TRBV3-2; d_gene: -; CDR3aa: CASSQRLTGSGGTQYF; CDR3nt: TGTGCCAGCAGCCAGAGATTGACAGGGAGCGGGGGGACCCAGTACTTC
len: 13; j_gene: TRBJ2-3; abundance: -; v_gene: TRBV9; d_gene: -; CDR3aa: CASSPYFTDTQYF; CDR3nt: TGTGCCAGCAGCCCCTATTTCACAGATACGCAGTATTTT
len: 14; j_gene: TRBJ1-2; abundance: -; v_gene: TRBV6-6; d_gene: TRBD1; CDR3aa: CASSYEGADYGYTF; CDR3nt: TGTGCCAGCAGTTACGAGGGGGCGGACTATGGCTACACCTTC
len: 15; j_gene: TRBJ1-6; abundance: -; v_gene: TRBV9; d_gene: TRBD1; CDR3aa: CASSPRTGDNSPLHF; CDR3nt: TGTGCCAGCAGCCCTCGGACAGGGGATAATTCACCCCTCCACTTT
len: 18; j_gene: TRBJ2-5; abundance: -; v_gene: TRBV7-8; d_gene: TRBD2; CDR3aa: CASSLRPSGGPLQETQYF; CDR3nt: TGTGCCAGCAGCTTACGGCCTAGCGGGGGCCCGTTACAAGAGACCCAGTACTTC
len: 14; j_gene: TRBJ2-7; abundance: -; v_gene: TRBV4-2; d_gene: TRBD2; CDR3aa: CASSQASGSYEQYF; CDR3nt: TGTGCCAGCAGCCAAGCTAGCGGGAGTTACGAGCAGTACTTC
len: 15; j_gene: TRBJ1-6; abundance: -; v_gene: TRBV5-4; d_gene: -; CDR3aa: CASSLKEGIVSPLHF; CDR3nt: TGTGCCAGCAGCTTGAAGGAGGGGATAGTTTCACCCCTCCACTTT
len: 11; j_gene: TRBJ1-2; abundance: -; v_gene: TRBV25-1; d_gene: -; CDR3aa: CASMEEYGYTF; CDR3nt: TGTGCCTCCATGGAGGAATATGGCTACACCTTC
len: 14; j_gene: TRBJ2-1; abundance: -; v_gene: TRBV19; d_gene: TRBD2; CDR3aa: CASTVAGAYNEQFF; CDR3nt: TGTGCCAGTACTGTTGCGGGAGCCTACAATGAGCAGTTCTTC
len: 13; j_gene: TRBJ2-1; abundance: -; v_gene: TRBV13; d_gene: TRBD2; CDR3aa: CASSSPSGNEQFF; CDR3nt: TGTGCCAGCAGCTCACCTAGCGGAAATGAGCAGTTCTTC
len: 15; j_gene: TRBJ2-7; abundance: -; v_gene: TRBV6-1; d_gene: -; CDR3aa: CASSELRGSPYEQYF; CDR3nt: TGTGCCAGCAGTGAATTGCGGGGATCACCCTACGAGCAGTACTTC
len: 15; j_gene: TRBJ2-7; abundance: -; v_gene: TRBV5-6; d_gene: -; CDR3aa: CASSLGSARTYEQYF; CDR3nt: TGTGCCAGCAGCTTGGGGAGTGCCAGAACCTACGAGCAGTACTTC
len: 16; j_gene: TRBJ2-1; abundance: -; v_gene: TRBV7-9; d_gene: TRBD2; CDR3aa: CASSFRGSGVYNEQFF; CDR3nt: TGTGCCAGCAGCTTTCGCGGGAGTGGAGTCTACAATGAGCAGTTCTTC
len: 16; j_gene: TRBJ1-5; abundance: -; v_gene: TRBV6-6; d_gene: -; CDR3aa: CASRSDSMSSNQPQHF; CDR3nt: TGTGCCAGCAGATCGGACTCGATGTCGAGCAATCAGCCCCAGCATTTT
len: 14; j_gene: TRBJ2-7; abundance: -; v_gene: TRBV5-4; d_gene: TRBD1; CDR3aa: CASSMGQAFYEQYF; CDR3nt: TGTGCCAGCAGCATGGGACAGGCGTTCTACGAGCAGTACTTC
len: 18; j_gene: TRBJ2-1; abundance: -; v_gene: TRBV10-1; d_gene: TRBD2; CDR3aa: CASSESGTSGGARNEQFF; CDR3nt: TGCGCCAGCAGTGAGTCTGGGACTAGCGGGGGGGCGAGGAATGAGCAGTTCTTC
len: 15; j_gene: TRBJ1-1; abundance: -; v_gene: TRBV27; d_gene: -; CDR3aa: CASIFVRGLNTEAFF; CDR3nt: TGTGCCAGCATTTTCGTAAGGGGGTTGAACACTGAAGCTTTCTTT